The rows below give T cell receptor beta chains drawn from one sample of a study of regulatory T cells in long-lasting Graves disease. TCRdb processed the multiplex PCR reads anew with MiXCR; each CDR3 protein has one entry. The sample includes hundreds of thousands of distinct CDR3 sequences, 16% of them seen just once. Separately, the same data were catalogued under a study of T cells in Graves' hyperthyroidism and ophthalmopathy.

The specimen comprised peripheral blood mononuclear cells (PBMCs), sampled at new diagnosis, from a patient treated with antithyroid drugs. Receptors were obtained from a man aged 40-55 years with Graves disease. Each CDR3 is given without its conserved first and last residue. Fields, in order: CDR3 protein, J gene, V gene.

CDR3 protein: ASSQGQGRLSTEAF
J gene: TRBJ1-1
V gene: TRBV3-1

CDR3 protein: ASSPLAGGFGEQY
J gene: TRBJ2-7
V gene: TRBV18

CDR3 protein: SAGQSTDTQY
J gene: TRBJ2-3
V gene: TRBV20-1

CDR3 protein: ASSLRGAISYEQY
J gene: TRBJ2-7
V gene: TRBV5-1

CDR3 protein: ASSLIASGDEQF
J gene: TRBJ2-1
V gene: TRBV7-3

CDR3 protein: ASSQGGSSREAF
J gene: TRBJ1-1
V gene: TRBV4-3

CDR3 protein: ASSLASLAALSYEQY
J gene: TRBJ2-7
V gene: TRBV7-8

CDR3 protein: SARDGSGYDTQY
J gene: TRBJ2-3
V gene: TRBV20-1

CDR3 protein: ASSLGQYAGTDTQY
J gene: TRBJ2-3
V gene: TRBV11-3

CDR3 protein: ASSPFGGGNFYEQY
J gene: TRBJ2-7
V gene: TRBV25-1

CDR3 protein: ASNDYSGANVLT
J gene: TRBJ2-6
V gene: TRBV5-1

CDR3 protein: ASSSALARAYEQY
J gene: TRBJ2-7
V gene: TRBV7-8

CDR3 protein: ASRSESGSSYNEQF
J gene: TRBJ2-1
V gene: TRBV28

CDR3 protein: ASSPGTGTNQPQH
J gene: TRBJ1-5
V gene: TRBV5-1

CDR3 protein: ASSGNLAKNIQY
J gene: TRBJ2-4
V gene: TRBV6-1

CDR3 protein: ASSQIGTFRF
J gene: TRBJ2-1
V gene: TRBV6-2/TRBV6-3

CDR3 protein: ASSAQGTYNSPLH
J gene: TRBJ1-6
V gene: TRBV2

CDR3 protein: ASSKVANTRELF
J gene: TRBJ2-2
V gene: TRBV2

CDR3 protein: ASSFDSHSTDTQY
J gene: TRBJ2-3
V gene: TRBV5-4

CDR3 protein: ASSLLTGEPGELF
J gene: TRBJ2-2
V gene: TRBV5-1

CDR3 protein: ASSKSGTGLGEQY
J gene: TRBJ2-7
V gene: TRBV27

CDR3 protein: ASSDLGGGGTEAF
J gene: TRBJ1-1
V gene: TRBV28

CDR3 protein: ASTPDRADEKLF
J gene: TRBJ1-4
V gene: TRBV16

CDR3 protein: ASSRSEKGYEQY
J gene: TRBJ2-7
V gene: TRBV18

CDR3 protein: ASSGRVRGTEAF
J gene: TRBJ1-1
V gene: TRBV2

CDR3 protein: ASRDSLTDTQY
J gene: TRBJ2-3
V gene: TRBV27

CDR3 protein: SASGDREGYT
J gene: TRBJ1-2
V gene: TRBV20-1

CDR3 protein: AWSRGGPRETQY
J gene: TRBJ2-5
V gene: TRBV30

CDR3 protein: ASSLGGGAHNEQF
J gene: TRBJ2-1
V gene: TRBV5-5

CDR3 protein: ASSQIAGSSPSEQF
J gene: TRBJ2-1
V gene: TRBV3-1

CDR3 protein: ASSSSGGGDEQF
J gene: TRBJ2-1
V gene: TRBV6-2/TRBV6-3

CDR3 protein: SVRPGTGDEKLF
J gene: TRBJ1-4
V gene: TRBV20-1

CDR3 protein: ASSLSTDSNQPQH
J gene: TRBJ1-5
V gene: TRBV12-3/TRBV12-4